One sample yielded the 12 T cell receptor beta chains listed below, sequenced in a study of identical twins. TCRdb reanalysed the 5' RACE reads using MiXCR and keeps one entry per CDR3 protein. The table shows 1,800,000 or so distinct CDR3 sequences, with around 33% occurring only once. The sequenced sample was cord blood. The receptors stem from a newborn girl in good health.

The chain employs TRBV7-9 and TRBJ2-1; D possibly corresponds to TRBD2 (5 bases). CDR3 length: 14 amino acids. The germline V gene encodes CDR1 SEHNR and CDR2 FQNEAQ (reference sequence). The ends were cut back, 4 bases at V and 4 bases at J, with 11 bases in the middle. The CDR3 coding sequence is TGTGCCAGCAGCTCTCTTGGACTGTACAATGAGCAGTTCTTC. Translated: CASSSLGLYNEQFF. Full variable domain (outside the CDR3, taken from reference TRBV7-9 and TRBJ2-1): DTGVSQNPRHKITKRGQNVTFRCDPISEHNRLYWYRQTLGQGPEFLTYFQNEAQLEKSRLLSDRFSAERPKGSFSTLEIQRTEQGDSAMYLCASSSLGLYNEQFFGPGTRLTVL.

The chain carries TRBV2 and TRBJ1-2; D unclear. Trimming took 7 bases from V and 8 from J, leaving 14 bases between them. The length of the CDR3 is 12 residues. Germline values: CDR1 SNHLY, CDR2 FYNNEI. The CDR3 sequence: CASIFWAEGYTF. The CDR3 coding sequence is TGTGCCAGCATTTTCTGGGCAGAGGGCTACACCTTC. The variable domain in full, with the rest retrieved from reference TRBV2 and TRBJ1-2, is EPEVTQTPSHQVTQMGQEVILRCVPISNHLYFYWYRQILGQKVEFLVSFYNNEISEKSEIFDDQFSVERPDGSNFTLKIRSTKLEDSAMYFCASIFWAEGYTFGSGTRLTVV.

The table lists this clonotype with a few counts. The CDR3 coding sequence is TGTGCCAGCGGACAAATTAATGAAAAACTGTTTTTT. This gives the protein CASGQINEKLFF. The chain couples TRBV2 to TRBJ1-4, with a tentative D call TRBD1 (5 bases). The V end lost 8 bases, the J end lost 4 bases, and 8 bases lay between the germline ends. Germline CDR1 is SNHLY and CDR2 is FYNNEI. The CDR3 has 12 residues.

This clonotype was seen only a few times. The rearrangement links TRBV20-1 to TRBJ2-7; 12 nucleotides line up with TRBD1. Germline loops: CDR1 DFQATT, CDR2 SNEGSKA (reference sequence). This CDR3 is built from 13 residues. The V segment lost 3 bases and the J segment 5 bases; nucleotides outside the gene matches: 2. CDR3 sequence reads: CSASWDRGHEQYF. In DNA form, the CDR3 reads TGCAGTGCTAGTTGGGACAGGGGGCACGAGCAGTACTTC.

V gene TRBV7-9 combines with J gene TRBJ2-1; 10 bases agree with TRBD2. Germline loops: CDR1 SEHNR, CDR2 FQNEAQ (reference sequence). CDR3 length: 15 amino acids. Trimming cost V 6 bases and J 2 bases; bases outside gene matches: 4. CDR3 amino acids: CASSKAGGTYNEQFF. CDR3 in DNA: TGTGCCAGCAGTAAAGCGGGAGGGACCTACAATGAGCAGTTCTTC.

The chain has TRBV5-1 and TRBJ2-1; possible D gene TRBD2, 6 bases. There are 14 residues in the CDR3. The V end lost 7 bases, the J end lost 2 bases, and 13 bases lay between the germline ends. The germline V gene encodes CDR1 SGHRS and CDR2 YFSETQ. This CDR3 reads CASGRAGTYNEQFF. CDR3 nucleotides: TGCGCCAGCGGACGAGCGGGTACCTACAATGAGCAGTTCTTC.

Comment on this clonotype: The junction does not match germline at one end; this may be a read error. The chain is built from TRBV20-1 and TRBJ2-5; a weak D match, TRBD2 (6 bases). The CDR3 contains 14 residues. Germline assignment: CDR1 DFQATT and CDR2 SNEGSKA (reference sequence). Here the CDR3 DNA reads TGCGGTGCCCCCTTGGCGGGCGGAGGGCAGACCCAGTACTTC. Protein sequence: CGAPLAGGGQTQYF.

Points on this clonotype: An end of the junction does not agree with germline; a read error may underlie this. The chain carries TRBV28 and TRBJ2-7; possibly TRBD1 or TRBD2 for D (5 bases each). This CDR3 region has 12 residues. Germline assignment: CDR1 MDHEN and CDR2 SYDVKM. The DNA for the CDR3 is TGTGCCAGCAGTTTGGGACCCTACGTGCAGTACTTC. Translating it yields CASSLGPYVQYF.

The chain is built from TRBV4-1 and TRBJ1-2; 7 bases align to TRBD1. The CDR3 loop spans 16 amino acids. From germline, CDR1 is MGHRA and CDR2 YSYEKL. V lost 1 base, J lost 1 base, and 6 bases stayed unmatched. The CDR3 nucleotides read TGCGCCAGCAGCCAAGTCAAGGGGACAGTTAACTATGGCTACACCTTC. Protein product: CASSQVKGTVNYGYTF.

J is TRBJ1-1 and V is TRBV28, with D maybe TRBD1 (5 bases). Deletions cut 2 bases from V and 1 base from J, with 11 bases between. The CDR3 sequence is 15 residues long. CDR1 MDHEN and CDR2 SYDVKM come from the germline V gene. The CDR3 DNA reads as TGTGCCAGCAGTTTACCCGACAGATCGAACACTGAAGCTTTCTTT. Amino acid sequence: CASSLPDRSNTEAFF. The full variable domain, in which reference TRBV28 and TRBJ1-1 provide the parts outside the CDR3, is DVKVTQSSRYLVKRTGEKVFLECVQDMDHENMFWYRQDPGLGLRLIYFSYDVKMKEKGDIPEGYSVSREKKERFSLILESASTNQTSMYLCASSLPDRSNTEAFFGQGTRLTVV.

The chain links TRBV2 to TRBJ1-2; D may be TRBD1 (6 bases). This CDR3 region has 14 residues. Germline V gene sequence: CDR1 SNHLY, CDR2 FYNNEI. V was pared by 6 bases and J by 4 bases, with 15 bases between. CDR3: CASSPRWGLYGYTF. DNA of the CDR3: TGTGCCAGCAGCCCACGTTGGGGGCTCTATGGCTACACCTTC.

The V call is TRBV25-1, the J call TRBJ2-2; 9 nucleotides line up with TRBD2. Germline lookup yields CDR1 MGHDK and CDR2 SYGVNS. Trimming at V came to 4 bases and at J to 6 bases, leaving 3 bases not matched to a gene. This CDR3 is 14 amino acids long. CDR3 coding DNA: TGTGCCAGCAGTGGGGTAGCGGGAGCCGGGGAGCTGTTTTTT. Translated, it gives CASSGVAGAGELFF.